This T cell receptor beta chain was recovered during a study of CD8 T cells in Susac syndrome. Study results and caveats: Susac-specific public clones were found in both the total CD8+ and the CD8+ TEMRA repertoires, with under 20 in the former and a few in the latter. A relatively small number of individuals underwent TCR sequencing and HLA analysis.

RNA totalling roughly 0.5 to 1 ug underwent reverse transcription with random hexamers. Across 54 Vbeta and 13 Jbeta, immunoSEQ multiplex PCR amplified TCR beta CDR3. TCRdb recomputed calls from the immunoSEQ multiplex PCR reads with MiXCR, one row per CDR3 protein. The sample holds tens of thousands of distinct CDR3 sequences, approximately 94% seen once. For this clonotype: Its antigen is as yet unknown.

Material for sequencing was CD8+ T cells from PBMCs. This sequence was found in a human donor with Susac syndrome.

CDR3 in DNA: TGTGCCAGCTCGACCCTCACAGATACGCAGTATTTT. Amino acid sequence: CASSTLTDTQYF. The chain joins TRBV27 to TRBJ2-3; the D is unclear. Germline loops: CDR1 MNHEY, CDR2 SMNVEV (reference sequence). V gave up 8 bases and J gave up 2 bases, with 8 bases separating them. The CDR3 has 12 amino acids.